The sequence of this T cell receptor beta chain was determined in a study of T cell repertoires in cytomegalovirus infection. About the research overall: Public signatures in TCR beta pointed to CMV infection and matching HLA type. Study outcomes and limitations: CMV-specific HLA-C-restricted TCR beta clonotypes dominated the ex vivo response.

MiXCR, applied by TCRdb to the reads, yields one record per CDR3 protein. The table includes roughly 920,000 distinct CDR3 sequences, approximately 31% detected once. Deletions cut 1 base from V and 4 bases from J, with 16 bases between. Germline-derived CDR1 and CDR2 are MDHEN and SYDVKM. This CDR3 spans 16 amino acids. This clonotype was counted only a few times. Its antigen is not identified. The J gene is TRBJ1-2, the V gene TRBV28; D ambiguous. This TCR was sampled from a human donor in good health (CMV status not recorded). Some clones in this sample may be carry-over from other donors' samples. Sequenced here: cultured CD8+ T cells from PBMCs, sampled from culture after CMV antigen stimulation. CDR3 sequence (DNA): TGTGCCAGCAGTTTATCTGATCTGGACGGACTCTATGGCTACACCTTC. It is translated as CASSLSDLDGLYGYTF.